This TCR beta chain was observed in a study of synovial regulatory T cells in juvenile arthritis. Assay: immunoSEQ multiplex PCR; the TCRdb copy retains only in-frame clones and omits some. The listing records 7,500 to 10,000 clones. Approximately 11-patient cohort: roughly 11 active juvenile idiopathic arthritis patients, 3 polyarticular, 8 oligoarticular. The sample taken for sequencing was Treg cells from blood. Noted subset: remaining (HLA-DR-negative) circulating blood Treg cells. The sequence derives from a donor under 30 with juvenile idiopathic arthritis.

The CDR3 spells CASSLRGLKERPQHF. This chain connects TRBV5-6 to TRBJ1-5. Per germline, CDR1 SGHDT and CDR2 YYEEEE. The CDR3 spans 15 residues. No DNA is recorded.